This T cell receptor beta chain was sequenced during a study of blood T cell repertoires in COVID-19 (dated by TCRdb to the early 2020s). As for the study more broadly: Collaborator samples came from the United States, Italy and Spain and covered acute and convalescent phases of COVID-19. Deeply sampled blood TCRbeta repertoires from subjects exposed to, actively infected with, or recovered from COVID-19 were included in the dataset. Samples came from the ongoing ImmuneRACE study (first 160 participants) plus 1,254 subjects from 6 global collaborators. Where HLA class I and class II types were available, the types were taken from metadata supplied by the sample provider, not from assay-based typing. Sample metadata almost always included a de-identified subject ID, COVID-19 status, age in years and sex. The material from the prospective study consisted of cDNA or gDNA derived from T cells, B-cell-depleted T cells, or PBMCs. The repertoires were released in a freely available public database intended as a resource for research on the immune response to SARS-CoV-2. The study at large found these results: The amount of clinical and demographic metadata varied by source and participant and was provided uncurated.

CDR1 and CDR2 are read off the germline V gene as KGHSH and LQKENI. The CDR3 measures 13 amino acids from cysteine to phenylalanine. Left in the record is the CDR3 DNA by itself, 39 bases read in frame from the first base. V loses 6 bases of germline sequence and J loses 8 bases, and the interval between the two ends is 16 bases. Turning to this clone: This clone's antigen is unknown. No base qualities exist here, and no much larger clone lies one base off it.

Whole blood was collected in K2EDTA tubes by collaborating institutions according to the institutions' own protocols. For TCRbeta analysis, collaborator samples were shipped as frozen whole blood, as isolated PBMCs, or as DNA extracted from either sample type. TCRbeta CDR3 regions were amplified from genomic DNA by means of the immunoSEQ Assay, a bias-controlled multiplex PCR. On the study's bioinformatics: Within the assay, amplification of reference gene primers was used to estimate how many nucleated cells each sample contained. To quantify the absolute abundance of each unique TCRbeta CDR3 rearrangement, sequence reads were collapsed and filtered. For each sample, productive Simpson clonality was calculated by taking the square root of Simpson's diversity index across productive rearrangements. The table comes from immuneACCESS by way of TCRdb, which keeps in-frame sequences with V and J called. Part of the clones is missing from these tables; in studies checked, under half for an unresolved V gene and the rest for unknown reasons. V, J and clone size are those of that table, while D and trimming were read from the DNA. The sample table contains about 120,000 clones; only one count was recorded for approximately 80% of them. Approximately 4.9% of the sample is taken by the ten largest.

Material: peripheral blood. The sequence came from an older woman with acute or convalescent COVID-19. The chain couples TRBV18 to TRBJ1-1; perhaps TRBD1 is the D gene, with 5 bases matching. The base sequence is TGTGCCAGCTCTCCCTCTCAGGGTAGAGAAGCTTTCTTT. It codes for CASSPSQGREAFF.